The TCR beta chain under discussion was sequenced for a study of shared clonotypes between healthy human individuals. Points from the study as a whole: The authors expected sequencing depth to affect clonotype sharing among donors. Roughly 5% of naive CD4 clonotypes were shared across several donors.

Study processing details: Junction-only immunoSEQ sequences carried no quality scores, so filtering differed. Profiling relied on immunoSEQ multiplex PCR, and the TCRdb table lists in-frame clones only, not all of them. Clonal size and the V and J genes are those of that table, whereas D and trimming came from the DNA. The sample has roughly 700,000 clones, roughly 87% seen once; the top ten hold more than 30%. The V gene's germline CDR1 is MNHEY and CDR2 SMNVEV (reference sequence). CDR3 size: 15 residues. Unmatched junction bases numbered 8, after V lost 5 bases and J lost 5 bases. In the case of this clone: Its matching antigen is unknown.

This chain uses TRBV27 with TRBJ2-1; 8 bases line up with TRBD2. The sample taken for sequencing was memory CD8+ T cells from PBMCs. Subset described: CD45RO+ cells pooled with CCR7-negative TemRA cells. The receptor was derived from a man aged 18 to 35 in good health. Some clones in this sample may be carry-over from other donors' samples. CDR3: CASSPTLGLDNEQFF. The DNA for the CDR3 is TGTGCCAGCAGTCCGACCCTGGGACTAGACAATGAGCAGTTCTTC.